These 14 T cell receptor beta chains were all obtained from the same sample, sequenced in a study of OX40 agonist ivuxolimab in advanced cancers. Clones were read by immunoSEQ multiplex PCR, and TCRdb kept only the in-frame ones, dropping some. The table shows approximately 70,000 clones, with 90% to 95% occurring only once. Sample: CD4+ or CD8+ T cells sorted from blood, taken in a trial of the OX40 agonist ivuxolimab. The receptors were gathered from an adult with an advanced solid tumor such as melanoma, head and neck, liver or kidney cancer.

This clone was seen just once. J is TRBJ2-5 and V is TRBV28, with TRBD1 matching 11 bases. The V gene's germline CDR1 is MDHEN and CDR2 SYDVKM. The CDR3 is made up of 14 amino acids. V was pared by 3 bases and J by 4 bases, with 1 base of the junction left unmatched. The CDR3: CASSLDRGRETQYF. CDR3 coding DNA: TGTGCCAGCAGTTTGGACAGGGGGCGAGAGACCCAGTACTTC.

CDR3 sequence: CASGLRGTDTQYF. For the CDR3, the DNA is TGTGCCAGCGGCTTAAGGGGCACAGATACGCAGTATTTT. The gene calls are TRBV28 and TRBJ2-3; D uncertain. Trimming cost V 8 bases and J 1 base, with 10 bases left between them. In germline, CDR1 is MDHEN, CDR2 SYDVKM. The CDR3 extends over 13 amino acids.

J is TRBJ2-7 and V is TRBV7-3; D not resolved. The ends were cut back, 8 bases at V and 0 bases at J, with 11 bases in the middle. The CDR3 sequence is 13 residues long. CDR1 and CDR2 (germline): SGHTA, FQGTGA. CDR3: CASSPRPSYEQYF. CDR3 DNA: TGTGCCAGCTCTCCAAGGCCCTCCTACGAGCAGTACTTC.

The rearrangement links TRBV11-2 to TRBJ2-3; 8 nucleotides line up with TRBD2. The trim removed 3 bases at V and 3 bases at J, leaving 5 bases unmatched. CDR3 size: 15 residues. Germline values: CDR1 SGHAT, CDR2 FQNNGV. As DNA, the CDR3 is TGTGCCAGCAGCTTGGGGACTAGTCTTACAGATACGCAGTATTTT. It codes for CASSLGTSLTDTQYF.

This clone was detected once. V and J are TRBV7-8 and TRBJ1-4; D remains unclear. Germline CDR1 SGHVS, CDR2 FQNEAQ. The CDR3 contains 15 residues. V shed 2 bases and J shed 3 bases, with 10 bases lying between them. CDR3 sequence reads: CASSLIRRANEKLFF. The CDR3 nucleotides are TGTGCCAGCAGCTTAATCCGTAGGGCTAATGAAAAACTGTTTTTT.

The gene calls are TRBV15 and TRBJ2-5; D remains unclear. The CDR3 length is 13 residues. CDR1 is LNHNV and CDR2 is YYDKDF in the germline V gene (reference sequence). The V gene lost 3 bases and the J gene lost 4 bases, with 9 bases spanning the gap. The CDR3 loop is CATSRNLGETQYF. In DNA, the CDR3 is TGTGCCACCAGCAGGAATCTAGGAGAGACCCAGTACTTC.

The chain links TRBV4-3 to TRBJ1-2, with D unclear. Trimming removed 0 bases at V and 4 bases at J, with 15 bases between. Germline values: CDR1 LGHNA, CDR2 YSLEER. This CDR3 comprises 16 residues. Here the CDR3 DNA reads TGCGCCAGCAGCCAAGAGCGAACCGACCTCGGCTATGGCTACACCTTC. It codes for CASSQERTDLGYGYTF.

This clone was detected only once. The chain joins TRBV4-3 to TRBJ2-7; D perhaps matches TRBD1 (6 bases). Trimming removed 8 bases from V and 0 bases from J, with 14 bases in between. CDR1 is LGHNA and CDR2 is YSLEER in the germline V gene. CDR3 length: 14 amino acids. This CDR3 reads CASARTANSYEQYF. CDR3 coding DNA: TGCGCCAGCGCCAGGACAGCCAACTCCTACGAGCAGTACTTC.

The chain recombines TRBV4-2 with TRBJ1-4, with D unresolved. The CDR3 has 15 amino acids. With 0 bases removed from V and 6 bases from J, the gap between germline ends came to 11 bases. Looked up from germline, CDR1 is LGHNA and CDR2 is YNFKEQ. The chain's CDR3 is CASSQEEISYEKLFF. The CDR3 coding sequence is TGTGCCAGCAGCCAAGAGGAGATAAGTTATGAAAAACTGTTTTTT.

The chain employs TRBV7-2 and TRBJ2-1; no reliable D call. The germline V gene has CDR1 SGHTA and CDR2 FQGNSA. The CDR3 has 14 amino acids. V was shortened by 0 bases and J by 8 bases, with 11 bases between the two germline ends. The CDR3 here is CASSLAGRVDEQFF. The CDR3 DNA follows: TGTGCCAGCAGCTTAGCGGGCCGGGTAGATGAGCAGTTCTTC.

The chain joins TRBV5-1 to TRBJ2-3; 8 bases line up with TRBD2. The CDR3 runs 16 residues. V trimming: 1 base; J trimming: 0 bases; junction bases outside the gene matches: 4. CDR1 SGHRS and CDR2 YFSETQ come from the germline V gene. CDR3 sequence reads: CASSLFSSGSTDTQYF. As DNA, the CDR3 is TGCGCCAGCAGCTTGTTTTCTAGCGGGAGCACAGATACGCAGTATTTT.

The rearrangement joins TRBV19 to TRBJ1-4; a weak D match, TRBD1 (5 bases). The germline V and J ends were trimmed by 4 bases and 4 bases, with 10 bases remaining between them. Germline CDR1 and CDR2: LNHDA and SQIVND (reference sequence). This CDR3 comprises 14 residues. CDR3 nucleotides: TGTGCCAGTAGTAGCGGGACCTTTAATGAAAAACTGTTTTTT. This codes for CASSSGTFNEKLFF. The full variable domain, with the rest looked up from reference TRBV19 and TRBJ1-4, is DGGITQSPKYLFRKEGQNVTLSCEQNLNHDAMYWYRQDPGQGLRLIYYSQIVNDFQKGDIAEGYSVSREKKESFPLTVTSAQKNPTAFYLCASSSGTFNEKLFFGSGTQLSVL.

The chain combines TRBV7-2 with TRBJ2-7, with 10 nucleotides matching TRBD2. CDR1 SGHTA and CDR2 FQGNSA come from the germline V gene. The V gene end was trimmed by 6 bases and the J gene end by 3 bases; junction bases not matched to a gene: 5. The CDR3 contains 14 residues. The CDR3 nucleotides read TGTGCCAGCAGTTATCGGACTAGCGGCTACGAGCAGTACTTC. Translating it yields CASSYRTSGYEQYF.

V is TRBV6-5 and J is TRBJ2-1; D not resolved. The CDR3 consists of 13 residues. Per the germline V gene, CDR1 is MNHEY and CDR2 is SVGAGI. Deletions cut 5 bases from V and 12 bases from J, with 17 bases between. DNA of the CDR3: TGTGCCAGCAGTCAGACCGCGTTTAAGGGGCAGTTCTTC. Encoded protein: CASSQTAFKGQFF.